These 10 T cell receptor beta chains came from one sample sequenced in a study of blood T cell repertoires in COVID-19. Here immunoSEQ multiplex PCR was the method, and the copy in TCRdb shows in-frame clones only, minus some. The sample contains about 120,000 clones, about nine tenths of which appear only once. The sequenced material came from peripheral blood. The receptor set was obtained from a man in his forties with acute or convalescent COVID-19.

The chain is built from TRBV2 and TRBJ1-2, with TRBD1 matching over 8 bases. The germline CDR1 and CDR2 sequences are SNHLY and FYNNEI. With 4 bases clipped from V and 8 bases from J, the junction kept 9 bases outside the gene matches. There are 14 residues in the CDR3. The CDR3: CASSAPGQGRGYTF. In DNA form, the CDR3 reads TGTGCCAGCAGTGCTCCCGGACAGGGCAGGGGCTACACCTTC.

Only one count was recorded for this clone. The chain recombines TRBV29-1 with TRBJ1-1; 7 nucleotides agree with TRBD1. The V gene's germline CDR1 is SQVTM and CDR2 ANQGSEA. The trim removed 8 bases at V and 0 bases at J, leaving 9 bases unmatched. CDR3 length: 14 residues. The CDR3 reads CSTSQTGMNTEAFF. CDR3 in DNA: TGCAGCACCTCTCAGACAGGGATGAACACTGAAGCTTTCTTT.

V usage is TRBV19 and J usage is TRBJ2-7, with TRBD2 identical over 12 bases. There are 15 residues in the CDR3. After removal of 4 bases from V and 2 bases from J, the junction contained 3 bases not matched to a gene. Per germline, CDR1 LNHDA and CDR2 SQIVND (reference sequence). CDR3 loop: CASSNLAGGPYEQYF. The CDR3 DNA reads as TGTGCCAGTAGTAACCTAGCGGGAGGGCCCTACGAGCAGTACTTC.

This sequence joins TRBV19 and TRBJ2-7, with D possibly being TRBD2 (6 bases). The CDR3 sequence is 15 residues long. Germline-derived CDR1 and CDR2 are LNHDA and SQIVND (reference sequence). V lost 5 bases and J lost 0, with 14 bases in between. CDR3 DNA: TGTGCCAGTAGTCCCCAGGAGGGGAGCTCCTACGAGCAGTACTTC. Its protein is CASSPQEGSSYEQYF.

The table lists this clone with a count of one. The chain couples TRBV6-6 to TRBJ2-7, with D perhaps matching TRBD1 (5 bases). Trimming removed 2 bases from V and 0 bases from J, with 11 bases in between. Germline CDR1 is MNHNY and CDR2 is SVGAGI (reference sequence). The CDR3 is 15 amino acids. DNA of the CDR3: TGTGCCAGCAGTTACATCACAGGAGCCTCCTACGAGCAGTACTTC. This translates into CASSYITGASYEQYF.

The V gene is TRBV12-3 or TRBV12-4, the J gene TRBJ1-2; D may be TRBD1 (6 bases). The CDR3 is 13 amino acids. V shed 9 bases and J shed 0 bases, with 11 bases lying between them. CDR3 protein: CASGDTTNYGYTF. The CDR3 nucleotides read TGTGCCAGTGGGGACACTACTAACTATGGCTACACCTTC.

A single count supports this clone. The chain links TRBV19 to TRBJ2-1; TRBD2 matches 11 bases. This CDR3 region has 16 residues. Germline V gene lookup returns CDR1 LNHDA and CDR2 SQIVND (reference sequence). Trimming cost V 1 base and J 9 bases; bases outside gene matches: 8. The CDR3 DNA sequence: TGTGCCAGTAGTATAGTCGGGACTAGCGGTTCAGGTGAGCAGTTCTTC. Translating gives CASSIVGTSGSGEQFF.

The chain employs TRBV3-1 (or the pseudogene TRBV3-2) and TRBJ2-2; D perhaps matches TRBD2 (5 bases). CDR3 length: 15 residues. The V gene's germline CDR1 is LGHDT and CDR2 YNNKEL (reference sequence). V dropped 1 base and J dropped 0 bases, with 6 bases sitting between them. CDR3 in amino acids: CASSQGRTNTGELFF. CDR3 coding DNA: TGTGCCAGCAGCCAAGGGAGGACGAACACCGGGGAGCTGTTTTTT.

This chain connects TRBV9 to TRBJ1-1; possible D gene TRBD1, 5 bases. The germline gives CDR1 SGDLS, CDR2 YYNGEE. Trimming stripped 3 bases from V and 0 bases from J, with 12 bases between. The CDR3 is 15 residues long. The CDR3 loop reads CASSEGWGMNTEAFF. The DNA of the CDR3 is TGTGCCAGCAGCGAAGGGTGGGGCATGAACACTGAAGCTTTCTTT.

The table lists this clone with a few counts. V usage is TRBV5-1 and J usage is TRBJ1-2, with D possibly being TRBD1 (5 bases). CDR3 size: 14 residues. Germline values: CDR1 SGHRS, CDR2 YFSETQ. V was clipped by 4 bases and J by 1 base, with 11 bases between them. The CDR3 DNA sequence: TGCGCCAGCAGCCGACTCGACAGTAACTATGGCTACACCTTC. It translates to CASSRLDSNYGYTF.